The clone carrying this T cell receptor beta chain was counted many times. From the 5' RACE reads, TCRdb called clonotypes with MiXCR, one entry per CDR3 protein. Here the sample spans 420,000 or so distinct CDR3 sequences, less than 20% being singletons. Germline V gene lookup returns CDR1 MNHEY and CDR2 SVGAGI. The CDR3 loop spans 14 amino acids. V was shortened by 4 bases and J by 1 base, with 10 bases between the two germline ends. The sample originates from a study of identical twins. This TCR was sampled from a man aged 50 to 59 in good health. The V call is TRBV6-5, the J call TRBJ1-1; D remains ambiguous. The sample consisted of naive T cells sorted from blood. The CDR3 DNA reads as TGTGCCAGCAGTTTCCTGGATCGGAACACTGAAGCTTTCTTT. It encodes CASSFLDRNTEAFF.